A selection of T cell receptor beta chains follows, all from one sample in a study of T cells in Graves' hyperthyroidism and ophthalmopathy. TCRdb independently ran MiXCR on the multiplex PCR reads; one entry per CDR3 protein. The data hold under 250,000 distinct CDR3 sequences, with almost 25% observed a single time. The sequenced sample consisted of blood. These receptors were obtained from a middle-aged woman with Graves' ophthalmopathy. Each CDR3 is given with its conserved first and last residue. The D gene is left open where the match is weak. Clone size is stated in some rows and not others, as once, few, many or a class when expanded.

v_gene: TRBV6-5; abundance: many; j_gene: TRBJ2-2; d_gene: NA; CDR3aa: CASSYHRLEGPGELFF; CDR3nt: TGTGCCAGCAGTTACCATCGACTAGAGGGTCCCGGGGAGCTGTTTTTT
v_gene: TRBV25-1; abundance: NA; j_gene: TRBJ2-5; d_gene: TRBD1; CDR3aa: CASSRDRGQQETQYF; CDR3nt: TGTGCCAGCAGTCGGGACAGGGGGCAACAAGAGACCCAGTACTTC
v_gene: TRBV6-1; abundance: many; j_gene: TRBJ1-2; d_gene: NA; CDR3aa: CASRGLNYGYTF; CDR3nt: TGTGCCAGCAGGGGCCTGAACTATGGCTACACCTTC
v_gene: TRBV7-3; abundance: few; j_gene: TRBJ2-2; d_gene: NA; CDR3aa: CASSSDTTGELFF; CDR3nt: TGTGCCAGCAGCTCCGACACCACCGGGGAGCTGTTTTTT
v_gene: TRBV12-3/TRBV12-4; abundance: many; j_gene: TRBJ1-5; d_gene: NA; CDR3aa: CASSLLQGLDQPQHF; CDR3nt: TGTGCCAGCAGTTTACTCCAGGGTCTTGATCAGCCCCAGCATTTT
v_gene: TRBV28; abundance: NA; j_gene: TRBJ1-1; d_gene: NA; CDR3aa: CASSLWGGRGGTEAFF; CDR3nt: TGTGCCAGCAGTTTATGGGGAGGGAGGGGTGGCACTGAAGCTTTCTTT
v_gene: TRBV2; abundance: once; j_gene: TRBJ1-3; d_gene: TRBD1; CDR3aa: CASILTGGGMAVGGTIYF; CDR3nt: TGTGCCAGCATTCTCACAGGGGGCGGTATGGCGGTTGGCGGCACCATATATTTT
v_gene: TRBV28; abundance: many; j_gene: TRBJ1-5; d_gene: NA; CDR3aa: CASVWSNSNQPQHF; CDR3nt: TGTGCCAGCGTTTGGAGTAATAGCAATCAGCCCCAGCATTTT
v_gene: TRBV2; abundance: many; j_gene: TRBJ2-5; d_gene: NA; CDR3aa: CASIHREETQYF; CDR3nt: TGTGCCAGCATCCACAGGGAGGAGACCCAGTACTTC
v_gene: TRBV2; abundance: many; j_gene: TRBJ2-7; d_gene: NA; CDR3aa: CASSEAGVSYEQYF; CDR3nt: TGTGCCAGCAGTGAGGCAGGAGTCTCCTACGAGCAGTACTTC
v_gene: TRBV4-2; abundance: many; j_gene: TRBJ1-1; d_gene: NA; CDR3aa: CASSQLGRLNTEAFF; CDR3nt: TGTGCCAGCAGCCAATTGGGACGGCTAAACACTGAAGCTTTCTTT
v_gene: TRBV28; abundance: many; j_gene: TRBJ2-5; d_gene: NA; CDR3aa: CASSPVDGGPQETQYF; CDR3nt: TGTGCCAGCAGTCCAGTGGACGGAGGACCTCAAGAGACCCAGTACTTC
v_gene: TRBV6-1; abundance: few; j_gene: TRBJ2-7; d_gene: NA; CDR3aa: CASMGLYEQYF; CDR3nt: TGTGCCAGCATGGGGCTTTACGAGCAGTACTTC
v_gene: TRBV6-1; abundance: many; j_gene: TRBJ2-5; d_gene: NA; CDR3aa: CASSPRPGQETQYF; CDR3nt: TGTGCCAGCAGCCCCCGGCCAGGTCAAGAGACCCAGTACTTC
v_gene: TRBV12-3/TRBV12-4; abundance: NA; j_gene: TRBJ1-2; d_gene: NA; CDR3aa: CASSSDQFYGYNF; CDR3nt: TGTGCCAGCAGTTCAGATCAGTTCTATGGCTACAACTTC
v_gene: TRBV3-1; abundance: many; j_gene: TRBJ1-1; d_gene: NA; CDR3aa: CASTGGPEAFF; CDR3nt: TGTGCCAGCACGGGCGGTCCTGAAGCTTTCTTT
v_gene: TRBV11-2; abundance: many; j_gene: TRBJ2-7; d_gene: NA; CDR3aa: CASSLVFGQKHSYEQYF; CDR3nt: TGTGCCAGCAGCTTAGTTTTCGGACAGAAACACTCCTACGAGCAGTACTTC
v_gene: TRBV12-3/TRBV12-4; abundance: many; j_gene: TRBJ2-5; d_gene: TRBD1; CDR3aa: CASSWDRGEVFQETQYF; CDR3nt: TGTGCCAGCAGTTGGGACAGGGGAGAGGTATTCCAAGAGACCCAGTACTTC
v_gene: TRBV6-5; abundance: many; j_gene: TRBJ2-7; d_gene: NA; CDR3aa: CATQPPGGPYEQYF; CDR3nt: TGTGCCACGCAACCCCCCGGGGGACCCTACGAGCAGTACTTC
v_gene: TRBV6-1; abundance: many; j_gene: TRBJ2-7; d_gene: NA; CDR3aa: CASSEMGGFRDEQYF; CDR3nt: TGTGCCAGCAGTGAAATGGGGGGCTTCAGGGACGAGCAGTACTTC
v_gene: TRBV11-2; abundance: few; j_gene: TRBJ1-2; d_gene: TRBD1; CDR3aa: CASSSRTGGLDYGYTF; CDR3nt: TGTGCCAGCAGCTCGCGGACAGGGGGCCTGGACTATGGCTACACCTTC
v_gene: TRBV12-3/TRBV12-4; abundance: many; j_gene: TRBJ2-5; d_gene: NA; CDR3aa: CASSSARGETQYF; CDR3nt: TGTGCCAGCAGTTCAGCCAGGGGAGAGACCCAGTACTTC
v_gene: TRBV6-1; abundance: once; j_gene: TRBJ2-4; d_gene: TRBD1; CDR3aa: CASRQGGNKNIQYF; CDR3nt: TGTGCCAGTCGACAGGGTGGGAACAAAAACATTCAGTACTTC
v_gene: TRBV12-3/TRBV12-4; abundance: many; j_gene: TRBJ2-3; d_gene: NA; CDR3aa: CASSRSSEAQYF; CDR3nt: TGTGCCAGCAGCAGATCTAGCGAAGCGCAGTATTTT
v_gene: TRBV6-1; abundance: many; j_gene: TRBJ2-5; d_gene: TRBD1; CDR3aa: CASSDEGQYQETQYF; CDR3nt: TGTGCCAGCAGTGATGAGGGACAGTACCAAGAGACCCAGTACTTC
v_gene: TRBV6-2/TRBV6-3; abundance: NA; j_gene: TRBJ2-2; d_gene: NA; CDR3aa: CASSPSGWTGELFF; CDR3nt: TGTGCCAGCAGTCCCTCAGGGTGGACCGGGGAGCTGTTTTTT
v_gene: TRBV15; abundance: NA; j_gene: TRBJ2-5; d_gene: NA; CDR3aa: CATRVLGKETQYF; CDR3nt: TGTGCCACCAGGGTACTAGGGAAGGAGACCCAGTACTTC
v_gene: TRBV20-1; abundance: NA; j_gene: TRBJ1-5; d_gene: NA; CDR3aa: CSAAGWANQPQHF; CDR3nt: TGCAGTGCTGCCGGATGGGCCAATCAGCCCCAGCATTTT
v_gene: TRBV9; abundance: many; j_gene: TRBJ2-7; d_gene: NA; CDR3aa: CASSVASGNYEQYF; CDR3nt: TGTGCCAGCAGCGTAGCATCCGGAAACTACGAGCAGTACTTC
v_gene: TRBV19; abundance: many; j_gene: TRBJ1-3; d_gene: NA; CDR3aa: CASSQQPGNTIYF; CDR3nt: TGTGCCAGTAGTCAACAGCCCGGAAACACCATATATTTT
v_gene: TRBV14; abundance: NA; j_gene: TRBJ1-2; d_gene: NA; CDR3aa: CASSQDWRGGYTF; CDR3nt: TGTGCCAGCAGCCAAGATTGGCGGGGTGGCTACACCTTC
v_gene: TRBV27; abundance: many; j_gene: TRBJ1-1; d_gene: NA; CDR3aa: CASLRGSEAFF; CDR3nt: TGTGCCAGCCTCAGGGGTTCTGAAGCTTTCTTT
v_gene: TRBV20-1; abundance: many; j_gene: TRBJ1-1; d_gene: TRBD1; CDR3aa: CSAAGGPSEAFF; CDR3nt: TGCAGTGCAGCAGGGGGACCTTCTGAAGCTTTCTTT
v_gene: TRBV28; abundance: many; j_gene: TRBJ2-7; d_gene: TRBD2; CDR3aa: CASRPSSGSAYEQYF; CDR3nt: TGTGCCAGCAGGCCCTCTAGCGGGTCAGCCTACGAGCAGTACTTC
v_gene: TRBV6-5; abundance: many; j_gene: TRBJ2-7; d_gene: TRBD2; CDR3aa: CASSSGLAGEWYF; CDR3nt: TGTGCCAGCAGTTCCGGACTAGCGGGAGAATGGTACTTC
v_gene: TRBV20-1; abundance: many; j_gene: TRBJ2-5; d_gene: TRBD1; CDR3aa: CSAHRGSGQLETQYF; CDR3nt: TGCAGTGCCCACAGGGGGTCAGGGCAATTGGAGACCCAGTACTTC
v_gene: TRBV5-1; abundance: many; j_gene: TRBJ2-7; d_gene: TRBD1; CDR3aa: CASSLLTGNEQYF; CDR3nt: TGCGCCAGCAGCTTGCTGACAGGGAACGAGCAGTACTTC
v_gene: TRBV5-1; abundance: many; j_gene: TRBJ2-7; d_gene: NA; CDR3aa: CASSPGLGVHSYEQYF; CDR3nt: TGCGCCAGCAGCCCTGGCTTGGGAGTACACTCCTACGAGCAGTACTTC
v_gene: TRBV6-1; abundance: many; j_gene: TRBJ2-7; d_gene: NA; CDR3aa: CASSEGRSYEQYF; CDR3nt: TGTGCCAGCAGTGAGGGGCGCTCCTACGAGCAGTACTTC
v_gene: TRBV20-1; abundance: many; j_gene: TRBJ1-5; d_gene: NA; CDR3aa: CSATVGTNQPQHF; CDR3nt: TGCAGTGCCACGGTTGGGACGAATCAGCCCCAGCATTTT
v_gene: TRBV9; abundance: many; j_gene: TRBJ2-7; d_gene: NA; CDR3aa: CASSVDGAYEQYF; CDR3nt: TGTGCCAGCAGCGTAGACGGGGCCTACGAGCAGTACTTC
v_gene: TRBV11-2; abundance: many; j_gene: TRBJ1-1; d_gene: NA; CDR3aa: CASSLWGEAFF; CDR3nt: TGTGCCAGCAGCTTATGGGGTGAAGCTTTCTTT
v_gene: TRBV30; abundance: many; j_gene: TRBJ1-1; d_gene: TRBD1; CDR3aa: CAWRPGGRRAGEAFF; CDR3nt: TGTGCCTGGCGACCAGGGGGCCGAAGAGCAGGTGAAGCTTTCTTT
v_gene: TRBV5-6; abundance: many; j_gene: TRBJ1-1; d_gene: NA; CDR3aa: CASSLGPGYAFF; CDR3nt: TGTGCCAGCAGCTTAGGGCCAGGGTATGCTTTCTTT
v_gene: TRBV6-5; abundance: many; j_gene: TRBJ1-5; d_gene: NA; CDR3aa: CASSPRVTDQPQHF; CDR3nt: TGTGCCAGCAGCCCTCGGGTAACCGATCAGCCCCAGCATTTT